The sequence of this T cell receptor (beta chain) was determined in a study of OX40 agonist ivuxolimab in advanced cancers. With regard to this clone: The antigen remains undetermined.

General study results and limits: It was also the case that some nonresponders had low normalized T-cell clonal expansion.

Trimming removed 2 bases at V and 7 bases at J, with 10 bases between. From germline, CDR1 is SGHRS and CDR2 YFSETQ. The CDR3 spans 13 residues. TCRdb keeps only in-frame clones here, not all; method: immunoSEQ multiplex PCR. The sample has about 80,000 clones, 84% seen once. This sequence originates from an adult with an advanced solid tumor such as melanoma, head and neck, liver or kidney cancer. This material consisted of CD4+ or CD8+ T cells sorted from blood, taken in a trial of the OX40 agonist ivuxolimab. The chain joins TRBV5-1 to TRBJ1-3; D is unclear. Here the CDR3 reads CASSLGQTNTIYF. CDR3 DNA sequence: TGCGCCAGCAGCTTAGGCCAAACGAACACCATATATTTT. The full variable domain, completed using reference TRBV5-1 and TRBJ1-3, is KAGVTQTPRYLIKTRGQQVTLSCSPISGHRSVSWYQQTPGQGLQFLFEYFSETQRNKGNFPGRFSGRQFSNSRSEMNVSTLELGDSALYLCASSLGQTNTIYFGEGSWLTVV.